The clone carrying this T cell receptor beta chain turned up a few times. Amplification yielded TCR beta CDR3 regions, with RNA transcripts as the source. The primer set for the first-round RT-PCR of the TCR CDR3 was HTBI. TCRdb reprocessed the multiplex PCR reads with MiXCR, giving one entry per CDR3 protein. The sample carries under 400,000 distinct CDR3 sequences, approximately 18% recorded once. This sample is drawn from a study of T cells in Graves' hyperthyroidism and ophthalmopathy. Researchers defined stable Graves' hyperthyroidism as no ophthalmopathy progression within 18 months. This clonotype was sampled from a woman between 50 and 59 years old with Graves' hyperthyroidism. The sequenced sample consisted of blood.

CDR3 sequence reads: CASSPAPESYGYTF. CDR3 nucleotide sequence: TGTGCCAGCAGCCCAGCCCCTGAGAGCTATGGCTACACCTTC. This chain links TRBV6-1 with TRBJ1-2; D not resolved. CDR3 length equals 14 residues. The germline V and J ends were trimmed by 6 bases and 4 bases, with 15 bases remaining between them. Germline CDR1 MNHNS, CDR2 SASEGT.